Listed here are 9 T cell receptor beta chains from one sample, sequenced in a study of molecular identifiers for immune sequencing clone quantification. TCRdb redid the calling of the PCR reads with MiXCR, one entry per CDR3 protein. The sample records 65,000 to 70,000 distinct CDR3 sequences, over 15% being singletons. The specimen was naive CD8+ T cells from blood, with Jurkat cell RNA spiked in. Subset: FACS-sorted CD8+CD4-CCR7+CD45RA+ naive T cells. The receptors stem from a human donor in good health. Some libraries in this study had Jurkat cell RNA spiked in.

This clonotype appeared many times. This sequence joins TRBV13 and TRBJ2-7; D not resolved. CDR3 length: 13 residues. From germline, CDR1 is PRHDT and CDR2 FYEKMQ (reference sequence). Trimming shortened V by 0 bases and J by 6 bases, and 9 bases separated the two germline ends. The CDR3 sequence: CASSLGPAGEQYF. DNA for the CDR3: TGTGCCAGCAGCTTAGGTCCAGCCGGCGAGCAGTACTTC. The variable domain in full, with the rest retrieved from reference TRBV13 and TRBJ2-7, is AAGVIQSPRHLIKEKRETATLKCYPIPRHDTVYWYQQGPGQDPQFLISFYEKMQSDKGSIPDRFSAQQFSDYHSELNMSSLELGDSALYFCASSLGPAGEQYFGPGTRLTVT.

This clonotype was seen many times. The chain is built from TRBV10-3 and TRBJ2-7; 11 bases align to TRBD2. This CDR3 has 14 residues. Germline V gene lookup returns CDR1 ENHRY and CDR2 SYGVKD. V lost 10 bases, J lost 2 bases, and 7 bases stayed unmatched. The CDR3 protein is CATMGTSGPYEQYF. The CDR3 nucleotides read TGTGCCACCATGGGGACTAGCGGACCCTACGAGCAGTACTTC.

This clonotype showed up many times. The J gene is TRBJ2-7, the V gene TRBV6-6, with D tentatively TRBD1 or TRBD2 (5 bases each). CDR1 is MNHNY, CDR2 SVGAGI, per germline (reference sequence). V lost 7 bases, J lost 2 bases, and 15 bases lay in between. The CDR3 has 14 residues. The CDR3: CASTAGDRTYEQYF. Here the CDR3 DNA reads TGTGCCAGCACCGCTGGGGACCGAACCTACGAGCAGTACTTC.

This clonotype came up many times. The chain has TRBV2 and TRBJ2-7, with 7 bases matching TRBD2. Germline assignment: CDR1 SNHLY and CDR2 FYNNEI. The CDR3 is 14 residues long. With 6 bases clipped from V and 0 bases from J, the junction kept 5 bases outside the gene matches. CDR3 sequence reads: CASSALAGSYEQYF. In DNA, the CDR3 is TGTGCCAGCAGCGCCTTAGCGGGCTCCTACGAGCAGTACTTC.

This clonotype showed up many times. The chain employs TRBV10-3 and TRBJ1-3, with 7 bases lining up with TRBD1. The length of the CDR3 is 18 residues. Germline V CDR1 and CDR2: ENHRY, SYGVKD. The J segment lost 0 bases and the V segment lost 6 bases, leaving 14 bases of the junction unmatched. This CDR3 is CAISPGGQSLPSGNTIYF. CDR3 coding DNA: TGTGCCATCAGCCCAGGGGGGCAGAGCTTACCCTCTGGAAACACCATATATTTT.

A word on this clonotype: The final CDR3 position lacks the conserved phenylalanine or tryptophan, pointing to a likely read error. This chain uses TRBV12-3 or TRBV12-4 with TRBJ2-7; 11 positions agree with TRBD1. CDR3 length equals 14 residues. Losses at the gene ends were 5 bases for V and 6 bases for J; bases not matched to a gene: 6. CDR3 DNA: TGTGCCAGCAGTACCACCGGGACAGGGGGCGAGCAGTACCTC. This gives the protein CASSTTGTGGEQYL.

The sample holds a few counts of this clonotype. The chain combines TRBV15 with TRBJ2-1; no definite D call. This CDR3 region has 13 residues. The V and J ends lost 2 bases and 7 bases respectively, with 9 bases between them. Per germline, CDR1 LNHNV and CDR2 YYDKDF (reference sequence). CDR3 coding DNA: TGTGCCACCAGCAGACAGACCGCTAATGAGCAGTTCTTC. Translated, it gives CATSRQTANEQFF.

The table lists this clonotype with many counts. This rearrangement joins TRBV30 to TRBJ2-1; 8 bases align to TRBD1. Looked up from germline, CDR1 is GTSNPN and CDR2 is SVGIG (reference sequence). V shed 2 bases and J 0 bases; nucleotides not matched to a gene: 3. This CDR3 region has 15 residues. The CDR3 coding sequence is TGTGCCTGGAGTCCAGGGGGCAGCTCCTACAATGAGCAGTTCTTC. The encoded protein is CAWSPGGSSYNEQFF.

This clonotype was counted many times. The rearrangement joins TRBV20-1 to TRBJ2-2; D not certain. Germline CDR1 is DFQATT and CDR2 is SNEGSKA (reference sequence). The CDR3 runs to 16 residues. The germline V and J ends were trimmed by 1 base and 5 bases, with 17 bases remaining between them. As DNA, the CDR3 is TGCAGTGCTAGAGCCGGGCCAAGAAGGTGGACCGGGGAGCTGTTTTTT. Translating it yields CSARAGPRRWTGELFF.